A single T cell receptor beta chain is shown here with its context. Germline loops: CDR1 MNHEY, CDR2 SVGEGT. This CDR3 spans 13 amino acids. V gave up 5 bases and J gave up 5 bases, with 12 bases separating them. This entry belongs to a study of blood T cell repertoires in COVID-19. Sequencing used immunoSEQ multiplex PCR; TCRdb keeps in-frame clones, though not all of them. The sample contains 65,000 to 90,000 clones, about 80% of which appear only once. This receptor was obtained from a woman between 55 and 75 years old with acute or convalescent COVID-19. Material: peripheral blood. This sequence joins TRBV6-2 or TRBV6-3 and TRBJ1-2, with TRBD1 as a possible D gene (6 bases). CDR3 coding DNA: TGTGCCAGCAGTGAGACAGGCTCATATGGCTACACCTTC. Its protein is CASSETGSYGYTF.